The present T cell receptor (beta chain) was sequenced within a study of T cell responses to AZD1222 COVID-19 vaccine. Study-wide context: Samples with a second dose at about 4 or about 12 weeks were pooled together.

Assay used: immunoSEQ multiplex PCR; TCRdb lists only in-frame clones, some missing. The data contain 130,000 or so clones, roughly 93% of them singletons. The V gene's germline CDR1 is MDHEN and CDR2 SYDVKM. CDR3 length: 12 residues. V lost 7 bases to trimming and J lost 6 bases, with 10 bases between them. This TCR came from an adult in good health. The specimen was peripheral blood, collected on day 0 of AZD1222 vaccination. The chain combines TRBV28 with TRBJ1-5; D is possibly TRBD1 (6 bases). The CDR3 reads CASTKGGQPQHF. CDR3 nucleotides: TGTGCCAGCACCAAAGGGGGTCAGCCCCAGCATTTT.